A single sample gave rise to the 14 T cell receptor beta chains below, sequenced in a study of blood T cell repertoires in COVID-19. Sequencing was performed with immunoSEQ multiplex PCR; in TCRdb, only in-frame clones are kept and a portion is missing. The profile covers roughly 140,000 clones, with around three quarters appearing a single time and roughly 4.2% taken by the ten largest. The sequenced sample was peripheral blood. These receptors all stem from a man in his 60s with acute or convalescent COVID-19.

The J gene is TRBJ2-5, the V gene TRBV28; D possibly corresponds to TRBD2 (5 bases). This CDR3 comprises 16 residues. Trimming took off 7 bases at V and 6 bases at J, with 24 bases between the two ends. CDR1 and CDR2 (germline): MDHEN, SYDVKM. As DNA, the CDR3 is TGTGCCAGCACAATGATGGGCAGGAGGATTGGGAAGACCCAGTACTTC. Protein sequence: CASTMMGRRIGKTQYF.

This sequence joins TRBV10-3 and TRBJ2-7; TRBD1 aligns across 8 bases. V lost 4 bases, J lost 2 bases, and 1 base stayed unmatched. Germline V CDR1 and CDR2: ENHRY, SYGVKD. CDR3 length: 13 residues. The CDR3 nucleotides read TGTGCCATCAGTGGACAGGGGACCTACGAGCAGTACTTC. Translated: CAISGQGTYEQYF.

The CDR3 DNA is TGTGCCAGCCGGACAGGGGGCTGGAACGAGCAGTACTTC. Its translation is CASRTGGWNEQYF. This chain connects TRBV6-5 to TRBJ2-7; 11 bases fit TRBD1. The CDR3 runs 13 residues. The J segment lost 5 bases and the V segment lost 8 bases, leaving 5 bases of the junction unmatched. CDR1 is MNHEY, CDR2 SVGAGI, per germline.

V usage is TRBV7-2 and J usage is TRBJ2-4; D perhaps matches TRBD1 (6 bases). The CDR3 loop spans 15 amino acids. CDR1 SGHTA and CDR2 FQGNSA come from the germline V gene. The ends were cut back, 5 bases at V and 3 bases at J, with 14 bases in the middle. The CDR3 region is CASSPAPGVKNIQYF. In DNA form, the CDR3 reads TGTGCCAGCAGCCCAGCCCCAGGGGTCAAAAACATTCAGTACTTC.

CDR3 sequence: CASSSAGDTDTQYF. The CDR3 coding sequence is TGTGCCAGCAGTTCAGCGGGAGACACAGATACGCAGTATTTT. V usage is TRBV2 and J usage is TRBJ2-3, with TRBD2 matching 8 bases. The CDR3 consists of 14 residues. V dropped 5 bases and J dropped 2; count of bases not matched to a gene: 3. CDR1 is SNHLY, CDR2 FYNNEI, per germline.

This clone was recorded only once. V and J are TRBV6-4 and TRBJ2-6; D gene unclear. Germline-derived CDR1 and CDR2 are MRHNA and SNTAGT. The V and J ends lost 6 bases and 0 bases respectively, with 6 bases between them. CDR3 size: 14 residues. This chain's CDR3 is CASSPGSGANVLTF. DNA of the CDR3: TGTGCCAGCAGCCCAGGCTCTGGGGCCAACGTCCTGACTTTC.

This clone has a handful of counts. The chain joins TRBV6-5 to TRBJ2-7; 9 nucleotides align to TRBD1. Trimming removed 7 bases from V and 4 bases from J; junction bases left unmatched: 11. The CDR3 has 15 amino acids. The V gene's germline CDR1 is MNHEY and CDR2 SVGAGI. CDR3 nucleotide sequence: TGTGCCAGCACCCTTGCCGGGACAGGGACTTACGAGCAGTACTTC. Amino acid sequence: CASTLAGTGTYEQYF.

The chain carries TRBV19 and TRBJ1-1, with D perhaps TRBD1 (6 bases). V gave up 7 bases and J gave up 4 bases, with 13 bases separating them. CDR1 and CDR2 from the germline V gene are LNHDA and SQIVND (reference sequence). The CDR3 sequence is 13 residues long. The DNA for the CDR3 is TGTGCCAGTACCTCCACAGGGAGCACTGAAGCTTTCTTT. Translating it yields CASTSTGSTEAFF.

The V and J genes are TRBV20-1 and TRBJ2-7; D is uncertain. With 3 bases removed from V and 2 bases from J, the gap between germline ends came to 14 bases. From germline, CDR1 is DFQATT and CDR2 SNEGSKA (reference sequence). The CDR3 is 14 residues long. The CDR3 bases are TGCAGTGCTAGTTACTTGCGTCTTCCCTACGAGCAGTACTTC. Encoded protein: CSASYLRLPYEQYF.

This chain uses TRBV28 with TRBJ2-6; D uncertain. CDR3 length: 14 residues. V dropped 8 bases and J dropped 0 bases, with 8 bases sitting between them. Germline CDR1 and CDR2: MDHEN and SYDVKM. CDR3 DNA sequence: TGTGCCAGCTATCGTCCCTCTGGGGCCAACGTCCTGACTTTC. Its protein product is CASYRPSGANVLTF.

The chain joins TRBV28 to TRBJ2-7; 11 nucleotides agree with TRBD1. Unmatched junction bases numbered 9, after V lost 4 bases and J lost 4 bases. Germline loops: CDR1 MDHEN, CDR2 SYDVKM. The CDR3 totals 16 residues. The CDR3 nucleotides are TGTGCCAGCAGTTCAAACCGGGACAGGGGGTCATACGAGCAGTACTTC. Translated, it gives CASSSNRDRGSYEQYF.

This clone was recorded a few times. This rearrangement joins TRBV18 to TRBJ2-7, with 9 nucleotides matching TRBD1. The V and J ends lost 5 bases and 5 bases, in that order; junction bases with no gene match: 10. This CDR3 is 15 amino acids long. CDR1 and CDR2 from the germline V gene are KGHSH and LQKENI. The CDR3 loop is CASSAGQGSRDEQYF. CDR3 nucleotide sequence: TGTGCCAGCTCAGCCGGACAGGGGAGTCGTGACGAGCAGTACTTC.

V usage is TRBV29-1 and J usage is TRBJ2-7, with 10 bases lining up with TRBD2. The CDR3 length is 15 residues. Germline V gives CDR1 SQVTM, CDR2 ANQGSEA. V was pared by 3 bases and J by 4 bases, with 9 bases of the junction left unmatched. CDR3 DNA: TGCAGCGTTGAGCTAGCGGGAGCCTCGCAGTACGAGCAGTACTTC. It is translated as CSVELAGASQYEQYF.

The chain links TRBV19 to TRBJ2-1; D is unresolved. Trimming took off 3 bases at V and 5 bases at J, with 14 bases between the two ends. In germline, CDR1 is LNHDA, CDR2 SQIVND (reference sequence). This CDR3 is built from 15 residues. The CDR3 loop is CASSILGLVNNEQFF. CDR3 nucleotides: TGTGCCAGTAGTATTCTGGGCCTTGTGAACAATGAGCAGTTCTTC.